This T cell receptor beta chain was sequenced in a study of blood T cell repertoires in COVID-19. Source study methods: Scientists estimated how many nucleated cells there were by amplifying reference gene primers. The repertoire was sequenced with immunoSEQ multiplex PCR; TCRdb's copy has only in-frame clones and lacks some. For V, J and clone size, that table is used; D and trimming come from the DNA. The table shows about 120,000 clones, with around 87% occurring only once. Germline assignment: CDR1 MNHEY and CDR2 SVGEGT. J gave up 4 bases and V 6 bases, and 5 bases lay outside the gene matches. The CDR3 runs to 14 residues.

This TCR was recovered from a woman in her forties or fifties with acute or convalescent COVID-19. The chain uses TRBV6-2 or TRBV6-3 and TRBJ2-1; TRBD1 agrees at 8 bases. Sequences were obtained from peripheral blood. This CDR3 reads CASSLRQGYNEQFF. Here the CDR3 DNA reads TGTGCCAGCAGCCTCCGACAGGGGTACAATGAGCAGTTCTTC.